This T cell receptor (beta chain) was identified in a study of blood T cell repertoires in COVID-19. The germline V gene encodes CDR1 MNHEY and CDR2 SVGAGI. This CDR3 has 13 residues. V was shortened by 11 bases and J by 0 bases, with 13 bases between the two germline ends. The data were produced by immunoSEQ multiplex PCR, yet TCRdb's version contains in-frame clones alone and is incomplete. The sample records fewer than 75,000 clones, about 91% being singletons. Of note for this clone: Within the sample, other DNA sequences also encode this same CDR3.

The V gene is TRBV6-5, the J gene TRBJ1-1; D uncertain. The clonotype comes from a man older than 75 with acute or convalescent COVID-19. Sequencing was performed on peripheral blood. The CDR3 reads CASRDSMNTEAFF. Written as DNA, the CDR3 is TGTGCCTCCCGAGACTCTATGAACACTGAAGCTTTCTTT.